This TCR beta chain originates from a study of T cells in Graves' hyperthyroidism and ophthalmopathy. Regions amplified from RNA transcripts were the TCR beta CDR3 regions. The HTBI set primed first-round TCR CDR3 RT-PCR. TCRdb called the multiplex PCR reads again in MiXCR, with one record for every CDR3 protein. The repertoire holds about 640,000 distinct CDR3 sequences, with 20% as singletons. The table lists this clonotype with many counts. Sequences were obtained from blood. This clonotype was obtained from a man between 25 and 39 years old with Graves' ophthalmopathy.

CDR3 loop: CASSLDWSAEQYF. The DNA for the CDR3 is TGCGCCAGCAGCTTGGATTGGAGCGCCGAGCAGTACTTC. The V call is TRBV5-1, the J call TRBJ2-7, with D uncertain. Trimming pared 0 bases from V and 6 bases from J, leaving 10 bases between. The CDR3 is made up of 13 amino acids. The germline V gene encodes CDR1 SGHRS and CDR2 YFSETQ.